These T cell receptor beta chains were read from a single sample in a study of blood T cells in healthy people across ages. TCRdb reanalysed the 5' RACE reads using MiXCR and keeps one entry per CDR3 protein. The sample includes more than 600,000 distinct CDR3 sequences, 20% to 25% of them seen just once. These data were also reused for a study on T cells of mothers and their children.

Source material: blood. The receptors shown here come from a boy under 18 in good health. The CDR3 runs from the conserved cysteine through the conserved F or W. Fields, in order: clone size, D gene, J gene, V gene, CDR3 protein, CDR3 DNA. The D gene is left open where the match is weak. The size field is filled for only some rows; it gives once, few, many or a size class.

>.|.|TRBJ2-3|TRBV3-1
CASSHRSGTDTQYF
TGTGCCAGCAGCCATCGTTCGGGGACAGATACGCAGTATTTT
>.|.|TRBJ2-5|TRBV7-2
CASSPRLVETQYF
TGTGCCAGCAGCCCACGACTAGTGGAGACCCAGTACTTC
>.|.|TRBJ2-7|TRBV11-2
CASSLVGSYEQHF
TGTGCCAGCAGCTTAGTAGGCAGTTACGAGCAGCACTTC
>.|.|TRBJ2-1|TRBV20-1
CSAEGFDNEQFF
TGCAGTGCAGAGGGATTCGACAATGAGCAGTTCTTC
>few|TRBD1|TRBJ2-1|TRBV6-2/TRBV6-3
CAHGGTGVSNEQFF
TGTGCCCACGGAGGCACAGGGGTAAGCAATGAGCAGTTCTTC
>few|TRBD1|TRBJ2-7|TRBV4-1
CASSLPDRGDYEQYF
TGCGCCAGCAGCTTACCGGACAGGGGGGATTACGAGCAGTACTTC
>.|.|TRBJ2-4|TRBV27
CASSSNRDINIQYF
TGTGCCAGCAGTTCAAACAGGGATATAAACATTCAGTACTTC
>.|TRBD1|TRBJ2-7|TRBV6-5
CASSYSTWDQGEGYEQYF
TGTGCCAGCAGTTACTCGACCTGGGACCAGGGGGAAGGCTACGAGCAGTACTTC
>.|.|TRBJ2-5|TRBV20-1
CSARDFGGGEQETQYF
TGCAGTGCTAGAGATTTTGGGGGGGGCGAACAAGAGACCCAGTACTTC
>few|.|TRBJ2-3|TRBV4-2
CASSQGWGTDTQYF
TGTGCCAGCAGCCAGGGATGGGGGACAGATACGCAGTATTTT
>.|.|TRBJ2-7|TRBV29-1
CSVGGAYYEQYF
TGCAGCGTTGGAGGCGCCTACTACGAGCAGTACTTC
>few|.|TRBJ2-1|TRBV14
CASSQEGSIHSYNGQFF
TGTGCCAGCAGCCAAGAGGGGAGCATTCACTCCTACAATGGGCAGTTCTTC
>.|.|TRBJ2-5|TRBV10-3
CAITRGPQETQYF
TGTGCCATCACTAGAGGACCCCAAGAGACCCAGTACTTC
>.|TRBD2|TRBJ2-1|TRBV10-3
CAVTSGENNEQFF
TGTGCCGTGACTAGCGGGGAGAACAATGAGCAGTTCTTC
>few|TRBD2|TRBJ2-1|TRBV5-6
CASSLFGLAGGRSSYNEQFF
TGTGCCAGCAGCTTGTTCGGACTAGCGGGAGGCCGGAGCTCCTACAATGAGCAGTTCTTC
>.|.|TRBJ1-1|TRBV6-5
CASSYGTFTEAFF
TGTGCCAGCAGTTACGGTACTTTCACTGAAGCTTTCTTT
>few|.|TRBJ1-4|TRBV6-5
CASSYPNQDTNEKLFF
TGTGCCAGCAGTTACCCAAATCAGGATACTAATGAAAAACTGTTTTTT
>.|.|TRBJ2-2|TRBV6-5
CASRGYDTGELFF
TGTGCCAGCCGCGGCTACGACACTGGGGAGCTGTTTTTT
>.|TRBD2|TRBJ2-7|TRBV7-9
CASSRLAGVGEQYF
TGTGCCAGCAGCCGACTAGCGGGAGTTGGCGAGCAGTACTTC
>few|.|TRBJ2-5|TRBV18
CASSPLELRVEETQYF
TGTGCCAGCTCACCATTGGAGCTCAGGGTCGAAGAGACCCAGTACTTC
>.|TRBD1|TRBJ2-5|TRBV7-9
CASRPGQGVETQYF
TGTGCCAGCAGGCCGGGACAGGGAGTCGAGACCCAGTACTTC
>.|TRBD2|TRBJ2-7|TRBV27
CASSFTTSGYYEQYF
TGTGCCAGCAGTTTCACGACTAGCGGGTACTACGAGCAGTACTTC
>few|.|TRBJ1-4|TRBV4-3
CASSPARTTATNEKLFF
TGCGCCAGCAGCCCCGCCCGGACAACTGCAACTAATGAAAAACTGTTTTTT
>.|.|TRBJ1-5|TRBV7-2
CASSLVTGPDQPQHF
TGTGCCAGCAGCTTAGTCACTGGGCCGGATCAGCCCCAGCATTTT
>.|.|TRBJ2-5|TRBV29-1
CSVVVPTLAIQETQYF
TGCAGCGTTGTTGTGCCCACCCTAGCCATACAAGAGACCCAGTACTTC
>few|TRBD2|TRBJ2-7|TRBV12-3/TRBV12-4
CASSVTSGGTYEQYF
TGTGCCAGCAGTGTTACTAGCGGGGGAACCTACGAGCAGTACTTC
>few|.|TRBJ1-6|TRBV27
CASSPTAGGSYNSPLHF
TGTGCCAGCAGCCCAACGGCGGGGGGCTCCTATAATTCACCCCTCCACTTT
>.|.|TRBJ2-1|TRBV6-1
CASSDRPYNEQFF
TGTGCCAGCAGTGACCGACCCTACAACGAGCAGTTCTTC
>few|.|TRBJ2-4|TRBV4-3
CASSQGLTGSNIQYF
TGCGCCAGCAGCCAAGGCTTGACTGGAAGTAACATTCAGTACTTC
>few|.|TRBJ2-5|TRBV28
CASSSTPWPETQYF
TGTGCCAGCAGTTCGACCCCATGGCCGGAGACCCAGTACTTC
>.|TRBD1|TRBJ2-7|TRBV28
CASSPNPDRGYEQYF
TGTGCCAGCAGCCCCAACCCGGACAGGGGCTACGAGCAGTACTTC
>few|TRBD1|TRBJ2-5|TRBV7-8
CAGSPGQGETQYF
TGTGCCGGCAGCCCGGGACAGGGGGAGACCCAGTACTTC
>few|.|TRBJ2-7|TRBV4-1
CASSQAGPTPTYEQYF
TGCGCCAGCAGCCAAGCGGGTCCGACCCCGACCTACGAGCAGTACTTC
>.|.|TRBJ2-5|TRBV7-9
CASSARAVYQETQYF
TGTGCCAGCAGCGCACGAGCGGTGTACCAAGAGACCCAGTACTTC
>few|.|TRBJ2-1|TRBV5-5
CASSLPLRDNEQFF
TGTGCCAGCAGCTTGCCGCTGCGGGACAATGAGCAGTTCTTC
>.|.|TRBJ2-7|TRBV12-3/TRBV12-4
CASSFGTSPYEQYF
TGTGCCAGCAGTTTTGGAACTAGCCCGTACGAGCAGTACTTC
>.|.|TRBJ2-5|TRBV29-1
CSVESDQETQYF
TGCAGCGTTGAATCAGACCAAGAGACCCAGTACTTC
>.|.|TRBJ2-7|TRBV27
CASTGPNSYEQYF
TGTGCCAGCACAGGTCCCAACTCCTACGAGCAGTACTTC
>many|.|TRBJ2-3|TRBV7-6
CASSLARTLTDTQYF
TGTGCCAGCAGTTTGGCCAGAACTCTCACAGATACGCAGTATTTT
>.|.|TRBJ2-5|TRBV20-1
CSARSVTGQETQYF
TGCAGTGCTAGATCCGTAACTGGACAAGAGACCCAGTACTTC
>.|.|TRBJ2-2|TRBV11-2
CASSLLGPNTGELFF
TGTGCCAGCAGCTTGTTAGGGCCAAACACCGGGGAGCTGTTTTTT
>few|TRBD1|TRBJ2-7|TRBV9
CASSVAGTGNSYEQYF
TGTGCCAGCAGCGTAGCCGGGACAGGTAATTCCTACGAGCAGTACTTC
>.|TRBD2|TRBJ2-3|TRBV3-1
CASSHGTSGRAGTQYF
TGTGCCAGCAGCCATGGGACTAGCGGGAGGGCCGGAACGCAGTATTTT
>few|.|TRBJ2-3|TRBV28
CASTPGGTGYSVFHTQYF
TGTGCCAGCACCCCCGGGGGGACAGGCTACTCTGTCTTTCATACGCAGTATTTT
>few|.|TRBJ1-4|TRBV5-5
CASSATGSRATNEKLFF
TGTGCCAGCAGCGCCACAGGGTCCCGCGCAACTAATGAAAAACTGTTTTTT
>few|.|TRBJ1-4|TRBV27
CASSLSVGQGEEKLFF
TGTGCCAGCAGTTTATCGGTGGGGCAGGGCGAGGAAAAACTGTTTTTT
>.|.|TRBJ1-1|TRBV5-1
CASSLEGSPEAFF
TGCGCCAGCAGCCTGGAAGGGAGTCCTGAAGCTTTCTTT
>.|TRBD2|TRBJ2-3|TRBV12-3/TRBV12-4
CASRIAGAFTDTQYF
TGTGCCAGCAGGATAGCGGGGGCGTTCACAGATACGCAGTATTTT